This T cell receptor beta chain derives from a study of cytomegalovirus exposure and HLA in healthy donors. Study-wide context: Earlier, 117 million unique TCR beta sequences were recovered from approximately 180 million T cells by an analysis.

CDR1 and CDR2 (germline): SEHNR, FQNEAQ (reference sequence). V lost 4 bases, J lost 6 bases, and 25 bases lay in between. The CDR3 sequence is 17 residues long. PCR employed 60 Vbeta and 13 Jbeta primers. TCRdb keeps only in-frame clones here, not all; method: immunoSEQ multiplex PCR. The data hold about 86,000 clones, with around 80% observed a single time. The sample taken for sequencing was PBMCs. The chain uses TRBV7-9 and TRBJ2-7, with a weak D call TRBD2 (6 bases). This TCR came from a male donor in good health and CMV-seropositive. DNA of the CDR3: TGTGCCAGCAGCTCCACTTCTCAGTCATCTCCCGGGGGCGAGCAGTACTTC. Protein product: CASSSTSQSSPGGEQYF.